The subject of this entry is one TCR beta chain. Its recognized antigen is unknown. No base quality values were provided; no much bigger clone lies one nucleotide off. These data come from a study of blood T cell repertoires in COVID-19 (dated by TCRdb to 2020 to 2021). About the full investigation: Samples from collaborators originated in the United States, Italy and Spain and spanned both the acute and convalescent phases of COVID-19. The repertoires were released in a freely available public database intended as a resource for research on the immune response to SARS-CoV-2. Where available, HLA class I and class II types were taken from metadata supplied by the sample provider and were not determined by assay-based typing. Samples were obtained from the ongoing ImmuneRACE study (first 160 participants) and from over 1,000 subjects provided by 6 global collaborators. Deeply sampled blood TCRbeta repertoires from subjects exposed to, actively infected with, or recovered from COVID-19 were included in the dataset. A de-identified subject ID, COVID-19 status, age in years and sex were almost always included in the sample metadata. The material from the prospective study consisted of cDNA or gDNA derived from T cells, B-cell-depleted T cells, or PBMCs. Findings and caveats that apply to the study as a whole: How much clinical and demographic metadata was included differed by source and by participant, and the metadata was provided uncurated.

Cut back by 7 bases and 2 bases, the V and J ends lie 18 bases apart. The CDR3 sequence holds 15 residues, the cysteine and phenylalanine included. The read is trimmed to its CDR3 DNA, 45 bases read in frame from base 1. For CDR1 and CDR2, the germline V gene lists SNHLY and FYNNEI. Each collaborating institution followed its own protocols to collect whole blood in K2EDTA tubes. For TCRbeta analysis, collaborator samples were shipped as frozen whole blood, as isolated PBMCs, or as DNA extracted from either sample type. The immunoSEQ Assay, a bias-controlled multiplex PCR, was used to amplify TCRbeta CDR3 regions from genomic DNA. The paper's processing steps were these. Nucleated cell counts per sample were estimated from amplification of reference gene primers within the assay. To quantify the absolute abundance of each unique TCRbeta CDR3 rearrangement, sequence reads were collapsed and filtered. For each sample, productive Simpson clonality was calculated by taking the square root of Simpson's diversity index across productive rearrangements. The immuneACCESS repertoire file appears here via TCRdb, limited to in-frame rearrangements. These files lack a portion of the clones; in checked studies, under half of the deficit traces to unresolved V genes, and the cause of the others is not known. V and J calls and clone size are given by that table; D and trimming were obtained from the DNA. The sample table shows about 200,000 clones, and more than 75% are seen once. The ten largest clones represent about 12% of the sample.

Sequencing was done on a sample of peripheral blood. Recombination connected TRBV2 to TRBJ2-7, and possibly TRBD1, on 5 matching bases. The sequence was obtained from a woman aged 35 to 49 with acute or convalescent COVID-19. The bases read TGTGCCAGCACCCCTCAGGGCCTTCAGACCTACGAGCAGTACTTC. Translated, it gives CASTPQGLQTYEQYF.